The subject of this entry is one T cell receptor beta chain. The gene names here belong to mouse. The read ends 1 residue before the CDR3 terminus; that terminus is restored from the germline J gene. The data stem from a study of tissue T cells after allogeneic stem cell transplantation. The CDR3 has 15 residues. Germline lookup yields CDR1 NSHNY and CDR2 SYGAGN. V gave up 1 base and J gave up 0 bases, with 9 bases separating them. The time point is: mouse harvest day 7 after allogeneic transplant. The graft held 10^6 splenic CD5+ T cells and 10^7 T-cell-depleted bone marrow cells. This mouse GVHD model was MHC-mismatched B6 to BALB/c, profiled day 7 or 14. Using immunoSEQ multiplex PCR, the repertoire was profiled, and TCRdb retains in-frame clones only, with some absent. Among about 1,300 clones listed, roughly 60% were seen once.

The V call is TRBV13-1, the J call TRBJ2-5, with D perhaps matching TRBD2 (5 bases). This sequence originates from a female BALB/c mouse given C57BL/6 T cells with graft-versus-host disease after an allogeneic hematopoietic cell transplant. The sample comprised liver tissue. The sequenced CDR3 bases are TGTGCCAGCAGTGATCTTACTGGTAACCAAGACACCCAGTAC. Translation gives CASSDLTGNQDTQY. The CDR3 in full is CASSDLTGNQDTQYF.